What follows is one T cell receptor beta chain and its context. This clone's antigen is unknown. No qualities accompany the bases; no much larger clone lies one base away. V is trimmed back by 2 bases and J by 6 bases, and the junction contains 5 bases that no gene match accounts for. The CDR3 runs 15 amino acids, cysteine and phenylalanine included. Left in the record is the CDR3 DNA by itself, 45 bases read in frame from the first base. As encoded in the germline V gene, CDR1 is MNHEY while CDR2 is SVGAGI. The sample belongs to a study of blood T cell repertoires in COVID-19 (dated by TCRdb to between 2020 and 2021). About the study as a whole: The collaborator samples originated in the United States, Italy and Spain and spanned the acute and convalescent phases of COVID-19. Subjects who had been exposed to COVID-19, were actively infected with it, or had recovered from it provided the deeply sampled blood TCRbeta repertoires that made up the dataset. The repertoires were made available in a free public database intended to serve as a resource for research on the immune response to SARS-CoV-2. Samples came from the ongoing ImmuneRACE study (first 160 participants) plus 1,254 subjects from 6 global collaborators. HLA class I and class II types, where available, came from metadata supplied by the sample provider rather than from assay-based typing. Nearly every sample came with metadata listing a de-identified subject ID, COVID-19 status, age in years and sex. The prospective study material was composed of cDNA or gDNA derived from T cells, B-cell-depleted T cells, or PBMCs. Findings and caveats that apply to the study as a whole: Clinical and demographic metadata were provided uncurated, with the amount varying by source and participant.

Each collaborating institution followed its own protocols to collect whole blood in K2EDTA tubes. Collaborator samples were shipped for TCRbeta analysis as frozen whole blood, isolated PBMCs, or DNA extracted from either sample type. The immunoSEQ Assay, a bias-controlled multiplex PCR, was used to amplify TCRbeta CDR3 regions from genomic DNA. In the original analysis: Within the assay, amplification of reference gene primers was used to estimate how many nucleated cells each sample contained. To quantify the absolute abundance of each unique TCRbeta CDR3 rearrangement, sequence reads were collapsed and filtered. For each sample, productive Simpson clonality was calculated as the square root of Simpson's diversity index across productive rearrangements. Here the immuneACCESS table is served through TCRdb, limited to in-frame sequences with V and J called. Missing clones are a known gap in these copies; in checked studies unresolved V genes cover under half, and the rest lacks a known reason. The DNA was the basis for D and trimming; V, J and clone size are from that table. Across this sample there are approximately 280,000 clones, with roughly 90% seen only once. Jointly, the top ten make up roughly 4.8% of the sample.

Sample: peripheral blood. The sequence joins TRBV6-5 to TRBJ1-2, with 11 central nucleotides matching TRBD1. The receptor was derived from a man aged 40-49 years with acute or convalescent COVID-19. The sequenced DNA: TGTGCCAGCAGTTACGGACAGGGGGCGGACCATGGCTACACCTTC. It codes for CASSYGQGADHGYTF.